The 27 T cell receptor beta chains presented below share a single source sample, sequenced in a study of human T cells and chemical hapten exposure. Via MiXCR, TCRdb re-called the RACE reads, giving one row per CDR3 protein. In the table there are about 82,000 distinct CDR3 sequences, about a tenth of which are singletons. Time point specified: patch test 3, about 24 weeks after DPC sensitization. Treatment here: therapeutic diphenylcyclopropenone sensitization with weekly scalp DPC. This specimen consisted of whole blood, obtained in connection with sensitization to the hapten diphenylcyclopropenone (DPC). The receptors were gathered from a woman between 45 and 60 years old with alopecia areata. Some clones in this sample may be carry-over from other donors' samples.

This clonotype was seen at least ten times. The chain is built from TRBV11-3 and TRBJ2-7; no clear D. CDR3 length: 13 amino acids. Trimming removed 5 bases from V and 7 bases from J, with 15 bases in between. In germline, CDR1 is SGHNT, CDR2 YENEEA. The CDR3 here is CASSPGPLEEQYF. The CDR3 DNA sequence: TGTGCCAGCAGCCCCGGTCCCCTTGAGGAGCAGTACTTC.

This clonotype was detected many times. The chain couples TRBV29-1 to TRBJ1-2; D is ambiguous. The CDR3 loop spans 12 amino acids. V was trimmed by 6 bases and J by 0 bases, leaving 8 bases between them. Germline lookup yields CDR1 SQVTM and CDR2 ANQGSEA. CDR3 in amino acids: CSVSSSNYGYTF. CDR3 nucleotides: TGCAGCGTGTCGTCCTCTAACTATGGCTACACCTTC.

The chain combines TRBV20-1 with TRBJ2-7; TRBD2 matches at 14 bases. V was clipped by 5 bases and J by 0 bases; unmatched bases: 6. There are 16 residues in the CDR3. Germline V gene data show CDR1 as DFQATT and CDR2 as SNEGSKA (reference sequence). CDR3 loop: CSASAGLAGGSYEQYF. The CDR3 nucleotides read TGCAGTGCTTCCGCCGGACTAGCGGGGGGCTCCTACGAGCAGTACTTC.

The chain links TRBV4-3 to TRBJ2-5; weak D call: TRBD2 (6 bases). The CDR3 consists of 15 residues. CDR1 is LGHNA, CDR2 YSLEER, per germline. Trimming stripped 1 base from V and 0 bases from J, with 9 bases between. CDR3: CASSQGRGYQETQYF. The CDR3 region has the DNA TGCGCCAGCAGCCAAGGACGGGGGTACCAAGAGACCCAGTACTTC.

CDR3 coding DNA: TGTGCCAGCAGCTTAGCCCCGCCTAATGAAAAACTGTTTTTT. It encodes CASSLAPPNEKLFF. V is TRBV7-6 and J is TRBJ1-4; D ambiguous. CDR3 length equals 14 residues. The germline V gene has CDR1 SGHVS and CDR2 FNYEAQ. Trimming removed 0 bases from V and 3 bases from J, with 5 bases in between. The whole variable domain, remainder taken from reference TRBV7-6 and TRBJ1-4, is GAGVSQSPRYKVTKRGQDVALRCDPISGHVSLYWYRQALGQGPEFLTYFNYEAQQDKSGLPNDRFSAERPEGSISTLTIQRTEQRDSAMYRCASSLAPPNEKLFFGSGTQLSVL.

This clonotype was counted between two and nine times. The V call is TRBV6-4, the J call TRBJ2-1; D is possibly TRBD2 (8 bases). The ends were cut back, 4 bases at V and 5 bases at J, with 15 bases in the middle. The CDR3 loop spans 15 amino acids. CDR1 is MRHNA and CDR2 is SNTAGT in the germline V gene. As DNA, the CDR3 is TGTGCCAGCAGTGTTGGGACTAGGGGGCACAATGAGCAGTTCTTC. Amino acid sequence: CASSVGTRGHNEQFF.

This clonotype has at least ten counts. The chain joins TRBV29-1 to TRBJ2-7, with 7 nucleotides matching TRBD1. Germline lookup yields CDR1 SQVTM and CDR2 ANQGSEA. This CDR3 is built from 12 residues. With 6 bases clipped from V and 6 bases from J, the junction kept 8 bases outside the gene matches. The CDR3 nucleotides read TGCAGCGTCCTAAGCACAGGGGTCGAGCAGTACTTC. The encoded protein is CSVLSTGVEQYF.

For this clonotype: A single base separates this from a much larger clone, so it may be a read error. The chain has TRBV11-3 and TRBJ2-1, with no clear D. The length of the CDR3 is 15 residues. Trimming removed 2 bases at V and 10 bases at J, with 18 bases between. CDR1 and CDR2 (germline): SGHNT, YENEEA. CDR3 residues: CASSLRGPGSMEQFF. CDR3 nucleotides: TGTGCCAGCAGCTTAAGAGGTCCTGGGTCCATGGAGCAGTTCTTC.

The rearrangement links TRBV20-1 to TRBJ2-1; TRBD2 matches 10 bases. With V trimmed by 5 bases and J by 5 bases, 9 bases remained unmatched. The CDR3 is made up of 15 amino acids. The germline CDR1 and CDR2 sequences are DFQATT and SNEGSKA (reference sequence). CDR3 bases: TGCAGTGCTGAGCCCCGGCTAGCGGGAGACAATGAGCAGTTCTTC. Its protein is CSAEPRLAGDNEQFF.

In this sample, this clonotype turned up a few times. This sequence may be a read error, since a much larger clone differs from it by one base. The chain uses TRBV7-8 and TRBJ1-2; 7 bases fit TRBD1. With V trimmed by 5 bases and J by 3 bases, 6 bases remained unmatched. This CDR3 is 14 amino acids long. Germline lookup yields CDR1 SGHVS and CDR2 FQNEAQ. The CDR3 spells CASSHDRVDYGYTF. Written as DNA, the CDR3 is TGTGCCAGCAGCCATGACAGGGTGGACTATGGCTACACCTTC.

There are many counts of this clonotype. This chain links TRBV5-4 with TRBJ2-1; 10 nucleotides match TRBD2. The trim removed 4 bases at V and 7 bases at J, leaving 8 bases unmatched. The CDR3 length is 15 residues. Germline assignment: CDR1 SGHNT and CDR2 YYREEE (reference sequence). CDR3 region: CASSPPSGRGNEQFF. The CDR3, as DNA: TGTGCCAGCAGCCCCCCTAGCGGGAGAGGAAATGAGCAGTTCTTC.

This clonotype was seen many times. The rearrangement joins TRBV30 to TRBJ1-1, with D possibly being TRBD1 (6 bases). Germline V gene lookup returns CDR1 GTSNPN and CDR2 SVGIG (reference sequence). Between the trimmed V and J ends, which lost 5 bases and 2 bases, there was a span of 9 bases. This CDR3 has 12 residues. This CDR3 reads CAWLTGNTEAFF. The DNA for the CDR3 is TGTGCCTGGCTGACAGGCAACACTGAAGCTTTCTTT. Combining the CDR3 with reference TRBV30 and TRBJ1-1 gives the whole variable domain SQTIHQWPATLVQPVGSPLSLECTVEGTSNPNLYWYRQAAGRGLQLLFYSVGIGQISSEVPQNLSASRPQDRQFILSSKKLLLSDSGFYLCAWLTGNTEAFFGQGTRLTVV.

There are a few counts of this clonotype. The chain has TRBV14 and TRBJ2-3; D might be TRBD1 (5 bases). V lost 4 bases and J 6 bases, leaving 11 bases between the germline ends. The germline gives CDR1 SGHDN, CDR2 FVKESK. The CDR3 is 13 amino acids. The CDR3 bases are TGTGCCAGCAGCCGACAGTTCTCGGATACGCAGTATTTT. Translation: CASSRQFSDTQYF.

This clonotype was detected many times. The chain is built from TRBV9 and TRBJ1-6, with D possibly TRBD1 on 5 matching bases. Trimming left V 0 bases short and J 11 bases short, with 12 bases between. The germline V gene encodes CDR1 SGDLS and CDR2 YYNGEE. This CDR3 spans 14 amino acids. For the CDR3, the DNA is TGTGCCAGCAGCGTAGCTGGGACCTCCACACCCCTCCACTTT. Translating gives CASSVAGTSTPLHF.

The sample holds many counts of this clonotype. This chain uses TRBV11-2 with TRBJ2-1; TRBD2 might be the D (6 bases). The CDR3 spans 15 residues. Trimming took 3 bases from V and 1 from J, leaving 10 bases between them. CDR1 SGHAT and CDR2 FQNNGV come from the germline V gene. The CDR3 region is CASSFAGGSYNEQFF. Here the CDR3 DNA reads TGTGCCAGCAGCTTTGCCGGGGGTTCCTACAATGAGCAGTTCTTC.

The chain is built from TRBV28 and TRBJ2-3; D gene uncertain. V shed 2 bases and J shed 1 base, with 10 bases lying between them. Germline-derived CDR1 and CDR2 are MDHEN and SYDVKM. This CDR3 region has 15 residues. The chain's CDR3 is CASSLKAWGTDTQYF. For the CDR3, the DNA is TGTGCCAGCAGTTTAAAAGCATGGGGCACAGATACGCAGTATTTT.

This clonotype was recorded many times. The rearrangement links TRBV11-2 to TRBJ1-2; D unresolved. Germline assignment: CDR1 SGHAT and CDR2 FQNNGV. The CDR3 has 13 residues. The V end was cut by 2 bases, the J end by 4 bases, with 8 bases between. CDR3 region: CASSLPSPYGYTF. The CDR3 region has the DNA TGTGCCAGCAGCTTACCGTCTCCCTATGGCTACACCTTC.

This clonotype occurred many times. The chain joins TRBV12-3 or TRBV12-4 to TRBJ2-7; D possibly matches TRBD1 or TRBD2 (5 bases each). V was cut by 5 bases and J by 2 bases, with 13 bases left in between. This CDR3 comprises 14 residues. The CDR3 reads CASSITRGAYEQYF. In nucleotides, the CDR3 is TGTGCCAGCAGTATTACTCGGGGCGCCTACGAGCAGTACTTC.

The rearrangement uses TRBV12-3 or TRBV12-4 and TRBJ2-7, with D maybe TRBD2 (6 bases). CDR3 length equals 18 residues. V lost 7 bases and J lost 6, with 31 bases in between. CDR3 in amino acids: CASNIKVGSGSQTPEQYF. The CDR3 DNA reads as TGTGCCAGCAACATCAAAGTGGGTAGCGGAAGCCAAACCCCCGAGCAGTACTTC.

This clonotype was seen repeatedly, ten times or more. The final CDR3 position lacks the conserved phenylalanine or tryptophan, pointing to a likely read error. It is unclear where the CDR3 begins or ends on the DNA, so no DNA is shown, and the CDR3 is as TCRdb lists it. This sequence joins TRBV6-5 and TRBJ2-3; the table's D call TRBD1 went unverified against the DNA. The germline V gene encodes CDR1 MNHEY and CDR2 SVGAGI. Termini included, the CDR3 measures 9 amino acids. The CDR3 sequence: CASRPAPNP.

In this sample, this clonotype turned up many times. The chain is built from TRBV7-9 and TRBJ2-7; TRBD1 or TRBD2 may be the D gene (5 bases each). The V and J ends lost 5 bases and 0 bases respectively, with 14 bases between them. This CDR3 spans 15 amino acids. The germline V gene encodes CDR1 SEHNR and CDR2 FQNEAQ (reference sequence). This CDR3 reads CASSPLGEISYEQYF. DNA for the CDR3: TGTGCCAGCAGCCCGTTGGGGGAGATCTCCTACGAGCAGTACTTC.

Many counts were recorded for this clonotype. The V gene is TRBV11-2, the J gene TRBJ1-5, with 7 bases that match TRBD1. Losses at the gene ends were 3 bases for V and 1 base for J; bases not matched to a gene: 3. The CDR3 spans 15 residues. The germline V gene has CDR1 SGHAT and CDR2 FQNNGV. The CDR3 here is CASSFMTGSNQPQHF. The CDR3 nucleotides read TGTGCCAGCAGCTTCATGACAGGGAGCAATCAGCCCCAGCATTTT.

This clonotype was seen many times. The chain is built from TRBV29-1 and TRBJ2-7; D is perhaps TRBD2 (6 bases). V gave up 6 bases and J gave up 0 bases, with 9 bases separating them. This CDR3 region has 12 residues. Germline V lookup: CDR1 SQVTM, CDR2 ANQGSEA. In DNA, the CDR3 is TGCAGCGTCCAGGAGGGCTCCTACGAGCAGTACTTC. Protein sequence: CSVQEGSYEQYF.

This clonotype was seen repeatedly, ten times or more. The chain links TRBV20-1 to TRBJ2-7; 10 bases fit TRBD1. With 6 bases clipped from V and 3 bases from J, the junction kept 2 bases outside the gene matches. Per the germline V gene, CDR1 is DFQATT and CDR2 is SNEGSKA (reference sequence). The CDR3 covers 12 residues. CDR3 nucleotides: TGCAGTGCCAGGACAGGGGGCTACGAGCAGTACTTC. Translated: CSARTGGYEQYF.

This clonotype was seen ten or more times. V gene TRBV18 combines with J gene TRBJ2-3; 7 positions agree with TRBD2. The CDR3 contains 17 residues. V lost 2 bases to trimming and J lost 2 bases; unmatched junction nucleotides: 10. Germline loops: CDR1 KGHSH, CDR2 LQKENI. The CDR3 loop is CASSPFPSGSHTDTQYF. Here the CDR3 DNA reads TGTGCCAGCTCACCATTCCCTAGCGGTTCGCACACAGATACGCAGTATTTT.

As concerns this clonotype: A much larger clone differs by one base, so this may be a read error. The chain couples TRBV6-5 to TRBJ1-6; D is unclear. Germline lookup yields CDR1 MNHEY and CDR2 SVGAGI. The CDR3 is 15 amino acids. This chain's CDR3 is CASSYDSSYNSSLHF. In DNA form, the CDR3 reads TGTGCCAGCAGTTACGATAGCTCCTATAATTCATCCCTCCACTTT.

The chain employs TRBV4-1 and TRBJ2-3, with 11 nucleotides matching TRBD2. V shed 5 bases, J shed 1 base, and the junction held 14 bases outside the gene matches. CDR1 MGHRA and CDR2 YSYEKL come from the germline V gene. The CDR3 sequence is 19 residues long. The CDR3 protein is CASSTPGLADPKRTDTQYF. CDR3 nucleotide sequence: TGCGCCAGCAGCACCCCGGGACTAGCGGACCCCAAGCGCACAGATACGCAGTATTTT.